The 23 T cell receptor beta chains below all came from one sample that was sequenced in a study of T cells after posttransplantation cyclophosphamide. Using immunoSEQ multiplex PCR, the repertoire was profiled, and TCRdb retains in-frame clones only, with some absent. The data contain roughly 5,000 clones, 65% to 85% of them seen just once; the ten biggest clones take up 3% to 4%. A marrow graft followed busulfan-fludarabine conditioning, with cyclophosphamide on days +3 and +4. The material sequenced was CD4+ T cells sorted from blood, taken less than 370 days after allogeneic stem cell transplant with posttransplant cyclophosphamide. The receptors here all came from a male patient between 50 and 60 years old who received an allogeneic stem cell transplant from a related donor and was CMV-positive. Some of the T cells might come from the graft donor.

This chain connects TRBV7-9 to TRBJ1-2; the D gene is possibly TRBD1 (6 bases). CDR1 is SEHNR, CDR2 FQNEAQ, per germline (reference sequence). The CDR3 covers 14 residues. Deletions cut 5 bases from V and 7 bases from J, with 17 bases between. For the CDR3, the DNA is TGTGCCAGCAGCCCCGGTGGGGGCTGGGGTGGCTACACCTTC. It encodes CASSPGGGWGGYTF.

The rearrangement joins TRBV6-1 to TRBJ2-7; possibly TRBD1 for D (6 bases). The CDR3 has 15 residues. V lost 2 bases and J 3 bases, leaving 14 bases between the germline ends. Germline CDR1 MNHNS, CDR2 SASEGT. The CDR3 loop is CASSELGGRFYEQYF. DNA for the CDR3: TGTGCCAGCAGTGAATTAGGGGGAAGGTTCTACGAGCAGTACTTC.

J is TRBJ2-3 and V is TRBV11-3, with 11 bases fitting TRBD2. V trimming: 1 base; J trimming: 5 bases; junction bases outside the gene matches: 2. Per germline, CDR1 SGHNT and CDR2 YENEEA. The CDR3 is made up of 15 amino acids. The CDR3 sequence is CASSLGGTSGDTQYF. DNA of the CDR3: TGTGCCAGCAGCTTAGGGGGGACTAGCGGAGATACGCAGTATTTT.

The chain uses TRBV5-1 and TRBJ2-2; no clear D. V was clipped by 2 bases and J by 0 bases, with 8 bases between them. Germline CDR1 is SGHRS and CDR2 is YFSETQ. The CDR3 has 15 residues. Here the CDR3 DNA reads TGCGCCAGCAGCTTTACACGGGCGAACACCGGGGAGCTGTTTTTT. Amino acids: CASSFTRANTGELFF.

This clone was detected once. The chain links TRBV6-5 to TRBJ1-6, with TRBD1 as a possible D gene (6 bases). The CDR3 has 15 amino acids. Germline lookup yields CDR1 MNHEY and CDR2 SVGAGI. Trimming took 0 bases from V and 7 from J, leaving 10 bases between them. DNA of the CDR3: TGTGCCAGCAGTTACTCCGGGACACTAAATTCACCCCTCCACTTT. It yields the protein CASSYSGTLNSPLHF.

The V and J genes are TRBV27 and TRBJ1-4, with D maybe TRBD1 (5 bases). V lost 2 bases to trimming and J lost 3 bases, with 13 bases between them. Germline values: CDR1 MNHEY, CDR2 SMNVEV (reference sequence). This CDR3 contains 16 residues. The CDR3 here is CASSLRKGSANEKLFF. The CDR3 bases are TGTGCCAGCAGTTTACGGAAGGGGTCGGCTAATGAAAAACTGTTTTTT.

V usage is TRBV27 and J usage is TRBJ1-2; D possibly corresponds to TRBD1 (6 bases). The CDR3 runs 13 residues. Trimming took off 6 bases at V and 4 bases at J, with 12 bases between the two ends. Germline CDR1 reads MNHEY; CDR2 reads SMNVEV (reference sequence). The CDR3: CASSSGQTYGYTF. The CDR3 region has the DNA TGTGCCAGCAGCTCGGGACAAACCTATGGCTACACCTTC.

The chain has TRBV25-1 and TRBJ2-7, with D maybe TRBD2 (6 bases). Germline V gives CDR1 MGHDK, CDR2 SYGVNS. CDR3 size: 13 residues. The ends were cut back, 3 bases at V and 9 bases at J, with 15 bases in the middle. The CDR3 bases are TGTGCCAGCAGTGAGCGGGGTGCGTTCGTGCAGTACTTC. This encodes CASSERGAFVQYF.

V is TRBV14 and J is TRBJ2-5; D gene unclear. Germline assignment: CDR1 SGHDN and CDR2 FVKESK. The CDR3 is 15 amino acids. Trimming took 1 base from V and 7 from J, leaving 16 bases between them. CDR3 nucleotides: TGTGCCAGCAGCCAAGCGAGAGACTCTTTTCGGACCCAGTACTTC. It codes for CASSQARDSFRTQYF.

This sequence joins TRBV7-6 and TRBJ2-6; possible D gene TRBD2, 5 bases. This CDR3 is 17 amino acids long. The V end lost 2 bases, the J end lost 2 bases, and 13 bases lay between the germline ends. Germline V gives CDR1 SGHVS, CDR2 FNYEAQ. The CDR3: CASSLYPARAGANVLTF. CDR3 nucleotides: TGTGCCAGCAGCTTATACCCCGCGAGGGCTGGGGCCAACGTCCTGACTTTC.

The V gene is TRBV6-5, the J gene TRBJ2-7, with 8 bases lining up with TRBD1. Germline lookup yields CDR1 MNHEY and CDR2 SVGAGI. The CDR3 totals 13 residues. Germline trimming cut 7 bases from V and 2 bases from J; bases unmatched to any gene: 4. DNA for the CDR3: TGTGCCAGCACTAGGGGACAGGCCTACGAGCAGTACTTC. Its protein is CASTRGQAYEQYF.

This sequence joins TRBV19 and TRBJ2-7; 9 bases match TRBD1. CDR3 size: 15 residues. V was clipped by 5 bases and J by 5 bases; unmatched bases: 10. Germline V lookup: CDR1 LNHDA, CDR2 SQIVND (reference sequence). The CDR3 bases are TGTGCCAGTAGTGGGCCGGGACAGGGCCTTGACGAGCAGTACTTC. Translation: CASSGPGQGLDEQYF.

V is TRBV6-5 and J is TRBJ1-6; D gene uncertain. The length of the CDR3 is 13 residues. The germline V gene encodes CDR1 MNHEY and CDR2 SVGAGI. V was pared by 6 bases and J by 4 bases, with 7 bases between. In DNA form, the CDR3 reads TGTGCCAGCAGCTCCGGGTATAATTCACCCCTCCACTTT. Its protein product is CASSSGYNSPLHF.

The chain joins TRBV29-1 to TRBJ2-3; D remains ambiguous. V lost 3 bases and J 12 bases, leaving 10 bases between the germline ends. CDR3 length equals 10 residues. Germline values: CDR1 SQVTM, CDR2 ANQGSEA. The CDR3 sequence: CSVDETPQYF. The CDR3 DNA reads as TGCAGCGTTGACGAGACTCCACAGTATTTT.

The chain employs TRBV9 and TRBJ1-3, with no clear D. With 0 bases removed from V and 2 bases from J, the gap between germline ends came to 9 bases. The CDR3 loop spans 15 amino acids. Germline CDR1 reads SGDLS; CDR2 reads YYNGEE. The CDR3 loop reads CASSVVGGPGNTIYF. The CDR3 DNA sequence: TGTGCCAGCAGCGTAGTGGGAGGCCCTGGAAACACCATATATTTT.

There are a few counts of this clone. This chain uses TRBV10-3 with TRBJ2-1; 8 bases are shared with TRBD2. This CDR3 region has 16 residues. The ends lost 2 bases at V and 4 bases at J; junction bases unmatched: 7. CDR1 is ENHRY and CDR2 is SYGVKD in the germline V gene. CDR3 loop: CAISEPSSGRYNEQFF. Written as DNA, the CDR3 is TGTGCCATCAGTGAGCCCTCAAGCGGGAGATACAATGAGCAGTTCTTC.

About this clone: Additional DNA sequences in this sample encode the identical CDR3. Written as DNA, the CDR3 is TGCAGCGTTGATCAGGGGGACTATGGCTACACCTTC. It is translated as CSVDQGDYGYTF. The chain couples TRBV29-1 to TRBJ1-2; 7 nucleotides align to TRBD1. The CDR3 is 12 residues long. Germline values: CDR1 SQVTM, CDR2 ANQGSEA. V was pared by 3 bases and J by 3 bases, with 1 base of the junction left unmatched.

V gene TRBV5-1 combines with J gene TRBJ1-1, with D possibly TRBD1 on 6 matching bases. CDR3 length equals 14 residues. Trimming left V 3 bases short and J 5 bases short, with 14 bases between. CDR1 is SGHRS and CDR2 is YFSETQ in the germline V gene. The CDR3 DNA sequence: TGCGCCAGCAGCTCCAGGGGTGAAAATACTGAAGCTTTCTTT. Translated: CASSSRGENTEAFF.

In this sample, this clone turned up a few times. The rearrangement joins TRBV10-3 to TRBJ2-3; possible D gene TRBD2, 6 bases. Trimming took off 10 bases at V and 3 bases at J, with 20 bases between the two ends. The CDR3 consists of 15 residues. From germline, CDR1 is ENHRY and CDR2 SYGVKD. This CDR3 is CATSGVRVRTDTQYF. The CDR3 DNA sequence: TGTGCCACTTCGGGGGTTCGGGTTCGGACAGATACGCAGTATTTT.

CDR3 in amino acids: CASSYSMASYQPQHF. In nucleotides, the CDR3 is TGTGCCAGCAGTTACTCGATGGCATCCTATCAGCCCCAGCATTTT. The chain carries TRBV6-6 and TRBJ1-5; no definite D call. The CDR3 is made up of 15 amino acids. V was pared by 0 bases and J by 5 bases, with 11 bases between. In germline, CDR1 is MNHNY, CDR2 SVGAGI (reference sequence).

The chain is built from TRBV21-1 and TRBJ2-7; the table's D call, TRBD1, has no DNA check behind it. TRBV21-1 is assigned pseudogene status. The CDR3 consists of 13 residues. DNA for the CDR3: TGTGCCAGCGAACAGGGGGGGGACTACGAGCAGTACTTC. This gives the protein CASEQGGDYEQYF.

This clone was found once. The rearrangement uses TRBV30 and TRBJ2-7; 10 bases are shared with TRBD2. The CDR3 spans 12 residues. V lost 2 bases to trimming and J lost 13 bases; unmatched junction nucleotides: 8. CDR1 and CDR2 (germline): GTSNPN, SVGIG (reference sequence). The CDR3 region has the DNA TGTGCCTGGAGTTCTAGCGGGAGTTCTACTTACTTC. It encodes CAWSSSGSSTYF.

V gene TRBV5-4 combines with J gene TRBJ2-1, with TRBD2 matching over 7 bases. Trimming removed 2 bases from V and 2 bases from J; junction bases left unmatched: 7. The CDR3 runs 16 residues. Germline CDR1 reads SGHNT; CDR2 reads YYREEE (reference sequence). In nucleotides, the CDR3 is TGTGCCAGCAGCTTCTTCAGCGGGACCGCCTACAATGAGCAGTTCTTC. Translated: CASSFFSGTAYNEQFF.